These T cell receptor beta chains were read from a single sample in a study of response to subunit inactivated influenza vaccine. TCRdb itself ran the RT-PCR reads through MiXCR, one entry per CDR3 protein. The sample shows approximately 310,000 distinct CDR3 sequences, less than 25% of them seen only once. The source was PBMCs from blood, collected about 20 months after vaccination. These receptors were obtained from a man between 50 and 69 years old who received an inactivated influenza vaccine. Each CDR3 is given with its conserved first and last residue. A D gene is named only where the DNA matches it firmly. Expanded clones are given a class, and other clones once, few, many or no size at all.

J gene: TRBJ2-7; V gene: TRBV20-1; D gene: TRBD2; clone size: -; CDR3 protein: CSAHTPGTGRVGQYF; CDR3 DNA: TGCAGTGCACACACGCCCGGGACGGGGAGGGTAGGGCAGTACTTC
J gene: TRBJ2-3; V gene: TRBV10-3; D gene: TRBD2; clone size: few; CDR3 protein: CAISESYAGRGRTDTQYF; CDR3 DNA: TGTGCCATCAGTGAGTCATACGCGGGGAGGGGTCGCACAGATACGCAGTATTTT
J gene: TRBJ1-5; V gene: TRBV10-3; D gene: -; clone size: many; CDR3 protein: CATSDTGANQPQHF; CDR3 DNA: TGTGCCACATCCGATACAGGAGCCAATCAGCCCCAGCATTTT
J gene: TRBJ2-1; V gene: TRBV28; D gene: -; clone size: -; CDR3 protein: CASSLSTRDEQFF; CDR3 DNA: TGTGCCAGCAGTCTATCGACGAGGGATGAGCAGTTCTTC
J gene: TRBJ2-2; V gene: TRBV6-5; D gene: -; clone size: -; CDR3 protein: CATSRGGELFF; CDR3 DNA: TGTGCCACGTCAAGGGGCGGGGAGCTGTTTTTT
J gene: TRBJ2-5; V gene: TRBV6-1; D gene: TRBD1; clone size: few; CDR3 protein: CASSPVHRTGKETQYF; CDR3 DNA: TGTGCCAGCAGCCCCGTCCATCGGACAGGGAAAGAGACCCAGTACTTC
J gene: TRBJ1-1; V gene: TRBV7-2; D gene: -; clone size: few; CDR3 protein: CASSPGLPTEAFF; CDR3 DNA: TGTGCCAGCAGCCCGGGACTACCCACTGAAGCTTTCTTT
J gene: TRBJ1-1; V gene: TRBV7-8; D gene: -; clone size: -; CDR3 protein: CASRRQAWDVTEAFF; CDR3 DNA: TGTGCCAGCAGGAGACAGGCGTGGGACGTCACTGAAGCTTTCTTT
J gene: TRBJ2-3; V gene: TRBV29-1; D gene: -; clone size: -; CDR3 protein: CSVAVAESTDTQYF; CDR3 DNA: TGCAGCGTTGCCGTAGCGGAAAGCACAGATACGCAGTATTTT
J gene: TRBJ2-7; V gene: TRBV6-2/TRBV6-3; D gene: -; clone size: few; CDR3 protein: CASSVTGYYEQYF; CDR3 DNA: TGTGCCAGCAGCGTTACAGGGTACTACGAGCAGTACTTC
J gene: TRBJ2-4; V gene: TRBV19; D gene: -; clone size: -; CDR3 protein: CASSGLAKNIQYF; CDR3 DNA: TGTGCCAGTAGTGGTCTAGCCAAAAACATTCAGTACTTC
J gene: TRBJ2-5; V gene: TRBV4-3; D gene: -; clone size: -; CDR3 protein: CASSQDGGDSGTQYF; CDR3 DNA: TGCGCCAGCAGCCAAGATGGAGGGGACAGCGGGACCCAGTACTTC
J gene: TRBJ1-1; V gene: TRBV11-2; D gene: -; clone size: -; CDR3 protein: CASSPSGVNTEAFF; CDR3 DNA: TGTGCCAGCAGCCCTTCTGGGGTGAACACTGAAGCTTTCTTT
J gene: TRBJ1-5; V gene: TRBV20-1; D gene: -; clone size: few; CDR3 protein: CSARDTGQQPQHF; CDR3 DNA: TGCAGTGCTAGAGATACGGGGCAGCAGCCCCAGCATTTT
J gene: TRBJ2-5; V gene: TRBV29-1; D gene: TRBD2; clone size: few; CDR3 protein: CSVPRLAGETQYF; CDR3 DNA: TGCAGCGTGCCCCGACTAGCGGGAGAGACCCAGTACTTC
J gene: TRBJ1-5; V gene: TRBV6-1; D gene: TRBD1; clone size: many; CDR3 protein: CASSDRGGNQPQHF; CDR3 DNA: TGTGCCAGCTCGGACAGGGGTGGCAATCAGCCCCAGCATTTT
J gene: TRBJ2-1; V gene: TRBV3-1; D gene: -; clone size: few; CDR3 protein: CASSHDTGLGSDVHNEQFF; CDR3 DNA: TGTGCCAGCAGCCATGATACAGGGCTTGGGTCCGACGTTCACAATGAGCAGTTCTTC
J gene: TRBJ2-1; V gene: TRBV28; D gene: -; clone size: -; CDR3 protein: CASRGTGSYNEQFF; CDR3 DNA: TGTGCCAGCAGGGGAACAGGGTCCTACAATGAGCAGTTCTTC
J gene: TRBJ2-2; V gene: TRBV10-3; D gene: -; clone size: few; CDR3 protein: CAIRKTEKANTGELFF; CDR3 DNA: TGTGCCATCAGAAAGACAGAGAAAGCGAACACCGGGGAGCTGTTTTTT
J gene: TRBJ2-2; V gene: TRBV11-3; D gene: -; clone size: few; CDR3 protein: CASSLQATNTGELFF; CDR3 DNA: TGTGCCAGCAGCTTACAGGCGACGAACACCGGGGAGCTGTTTTTT
J gene: TRBJ1-1; V gene: TRBV12-3/TRBV12-4; D gene: -; clone size: few; CDR3 protein: CASSLMTAGRLAFF; CDR3 DNA: TGTGCCAGCAGTTTAATGACCGCTGGGCGTCTAGCTTTCTTT
J gene: TRBJ2-2; V gene: TRBV5-1; D gene: TRBD2; clone size: few; CDR3 protein: CASSPGTSAANTGELFF; CDR3 DNA: TGCGCCAGCAGCCCAGGGACTAGCGCGGCGAACACCGGGGAGCTGTTTTTT
J gene: TRBJ1-5; V gene: TRBV28; D gene: TRBD1; clone size: -; CDR3 protein: CASSLFRGIQPQHF; CDR3 DNA: TGTGCCAGCAGTCTATTCAGGGGGATTCAGCCCCAGCATTTT
J gene: TRBJ2-7; V gene: TRBV28; D gene: TRBD2; clone size: -; CDR3 protein: CASSLALAGGPDEQYF; CDR3 DNA: TGTGCCAGCAGTTTAGCACTAGCGGGAGGGCCCGACGAGCAGTACTTC
J gene: TRBJ1-6; V gene: TRBV7-2; D gene: -; clone size: -; CDR3 protein: CASSFTPGRFNSPLHF; CDR3 DNA: TGTGCCAGCAGCTTCACCCCGGGACGGTTTAATTCACCCCTCCACTTT
J gene: TRBJ2-2; V gene: TRBV5-1; D gene: TRBD2; clone size: few; CDR3 protein: CASSLGRAGSTGELFF; CDR3 DNA: TGCGCCAGCAGCTTGGGTCGAGCGGGGAGCACCGGGGAGCTGTTTTTT
J gene: TRBJ1-2; V gene: TRBV4-2; D gene: -; clone size: once; CDR3 protein: CASRQDSLRSTGGYTF; CDR3 DNA: TGTGCCAGCAGGCAAGATTCGCTTAGAAGCACGGGTGGCTACACCTTC